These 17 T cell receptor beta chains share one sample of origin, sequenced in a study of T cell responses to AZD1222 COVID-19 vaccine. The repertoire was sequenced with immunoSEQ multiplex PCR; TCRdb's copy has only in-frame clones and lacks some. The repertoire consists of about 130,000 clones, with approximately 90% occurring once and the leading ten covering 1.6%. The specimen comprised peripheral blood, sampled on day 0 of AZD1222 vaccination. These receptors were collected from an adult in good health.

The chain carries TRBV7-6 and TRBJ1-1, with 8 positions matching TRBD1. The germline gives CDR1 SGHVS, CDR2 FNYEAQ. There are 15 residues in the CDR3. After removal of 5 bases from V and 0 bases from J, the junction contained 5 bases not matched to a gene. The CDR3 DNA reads TGTGCCAGCAGCCTAGAGGACAGGGTGAACACTGAAGCTTTCTTT. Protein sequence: CASSLEDRVNTEAFF. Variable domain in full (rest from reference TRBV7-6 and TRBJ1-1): GAGVSQSPRYKVTKRGQDVALRCDPISGHVSLYWYRQALGQGPEFLTYFNYEAQQDKSGLPNDRFSAERPEGSISTLTIQRTEQRDSAMYRCASSLEDRVNTEAFFGQGTRLTVV.

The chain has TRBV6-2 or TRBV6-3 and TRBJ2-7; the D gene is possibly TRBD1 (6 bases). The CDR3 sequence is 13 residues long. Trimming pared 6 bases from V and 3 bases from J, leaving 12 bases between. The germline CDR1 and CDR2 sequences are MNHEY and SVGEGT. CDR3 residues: CASSRDTYYEQYF. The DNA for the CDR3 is TGTGCCAGCAGCCGGGACACCTACTACGAGCAGTACTTC.

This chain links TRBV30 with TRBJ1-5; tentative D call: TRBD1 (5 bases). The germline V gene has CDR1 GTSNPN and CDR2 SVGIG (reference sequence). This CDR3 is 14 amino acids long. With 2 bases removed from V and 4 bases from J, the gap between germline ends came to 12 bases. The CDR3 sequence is CAWSSGGNNQPQHF. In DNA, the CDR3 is TGTGCCTGGAGTTCGGGGGGTAATAATCAGCCCCAGCATTTT.

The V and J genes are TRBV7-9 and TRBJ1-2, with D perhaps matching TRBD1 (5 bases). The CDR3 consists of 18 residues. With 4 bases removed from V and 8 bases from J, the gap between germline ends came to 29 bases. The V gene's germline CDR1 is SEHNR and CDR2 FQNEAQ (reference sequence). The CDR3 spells CASSYLVSDRQMSYGYTF. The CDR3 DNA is TGTGCCAGCAGCTACTTAGTCTCTGACAGACAGATGTCATACGGCTACACCTTC.

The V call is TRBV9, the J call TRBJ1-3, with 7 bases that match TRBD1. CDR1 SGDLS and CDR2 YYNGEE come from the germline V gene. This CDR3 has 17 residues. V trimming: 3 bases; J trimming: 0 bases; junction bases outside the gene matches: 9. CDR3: CASSARGTGDSGNTIYF. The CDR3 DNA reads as TGTGCCAGCAGCGCCCGCGGAACAGGGGACTCTGGAAACACCATATATTTT.

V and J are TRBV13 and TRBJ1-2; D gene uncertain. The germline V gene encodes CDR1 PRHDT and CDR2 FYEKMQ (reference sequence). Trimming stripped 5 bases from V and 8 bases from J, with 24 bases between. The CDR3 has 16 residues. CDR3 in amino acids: CASSLQHGLREGGYTF. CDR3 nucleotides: TGTGCCAGCAGCCTGCAACACGGTCTGCGTGAAGGGGGCTACACCTTC.

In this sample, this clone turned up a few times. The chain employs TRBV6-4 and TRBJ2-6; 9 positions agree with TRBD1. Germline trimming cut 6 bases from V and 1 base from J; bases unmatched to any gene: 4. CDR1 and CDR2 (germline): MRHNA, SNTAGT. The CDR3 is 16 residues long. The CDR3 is CASSNGTGSGANVLTF. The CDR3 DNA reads TGTGCCAGCAGCAACGGGACAGGGTCTGGGGCCAACGTCCTGACTTTC.

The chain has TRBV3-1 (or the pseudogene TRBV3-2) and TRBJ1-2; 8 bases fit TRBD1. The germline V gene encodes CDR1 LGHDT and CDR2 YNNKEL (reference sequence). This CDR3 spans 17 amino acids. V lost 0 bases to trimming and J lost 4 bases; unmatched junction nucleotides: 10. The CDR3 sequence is CASSQDLPRTGFYGYTF. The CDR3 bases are TGTGCCAGCAGCCAAGATCTTCCAAGGACAGGGTTCTATGGCTACACCTTC.

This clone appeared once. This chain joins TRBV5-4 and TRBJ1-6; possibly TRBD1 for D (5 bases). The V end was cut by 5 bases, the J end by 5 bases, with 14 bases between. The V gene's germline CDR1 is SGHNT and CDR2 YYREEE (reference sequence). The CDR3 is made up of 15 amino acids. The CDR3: CASSLPTGDNSPLHF. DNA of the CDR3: TGTGCCAGCAGTCTACCTACGGGGGATAATTCACCCCTCCACTTT.

The CDR3 here is CASSYRTGANEQFF. CDR3 in DNA: TGTGCCAGCAGCTATCGGACAGGCGCGAATGAGCAGTTCTTC. The chain couples TRBV7-2 to TRBJ2-1; TRBD1 agrees at 7 bases. V lost 4 bases, J lost 7 bases, and 7 bases stayed unmatched. This CDR3 contains 14 residues. Per the germline V gene, CDR1 is SGHTA and CDR2 is FQGNSA.

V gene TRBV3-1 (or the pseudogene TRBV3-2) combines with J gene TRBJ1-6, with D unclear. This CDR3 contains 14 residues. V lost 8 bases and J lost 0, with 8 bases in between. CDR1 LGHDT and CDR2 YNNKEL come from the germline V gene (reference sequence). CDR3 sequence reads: CASVGSSYNSPLHF. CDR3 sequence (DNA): TGTGCCAGCGTGGGGAGCTCCTATAATTCACCCCTCCACTTT.

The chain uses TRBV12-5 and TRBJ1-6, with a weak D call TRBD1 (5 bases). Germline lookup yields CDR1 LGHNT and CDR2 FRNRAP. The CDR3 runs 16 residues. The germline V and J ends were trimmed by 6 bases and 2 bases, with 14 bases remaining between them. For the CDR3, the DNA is TGTGCTAGTGGCCTCTCTCAGGGACCCTATAATTCACCCCTCCACTTT. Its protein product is CASGLSQGPYNSPLHF. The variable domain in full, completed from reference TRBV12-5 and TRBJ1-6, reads DARVTQTPRHKVTEMGQEVTMRCQPILGHNTVFWYRQTMMQGLELLAYFRNRAPLDDSGMPKDRFSAEMPDATLATLKIQPSEPRDSAVYFCASGLSQGPYNSPLHFGNGTRLTVT.

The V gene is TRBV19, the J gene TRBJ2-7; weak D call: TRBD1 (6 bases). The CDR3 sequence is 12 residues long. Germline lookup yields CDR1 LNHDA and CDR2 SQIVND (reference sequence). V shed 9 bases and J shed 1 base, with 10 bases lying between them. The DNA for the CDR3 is TGTGCCAGCAGGACAGCATCCTACGAGCAGTACTTC. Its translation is CASRTASYEQYF.

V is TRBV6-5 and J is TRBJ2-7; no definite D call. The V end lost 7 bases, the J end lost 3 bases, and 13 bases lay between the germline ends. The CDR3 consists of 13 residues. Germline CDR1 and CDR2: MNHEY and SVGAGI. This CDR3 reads CASILKGVYEQYF. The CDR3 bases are TGTGCCAGCATCCTCAAGGGTGTCTACGAGCAGTACTTC.

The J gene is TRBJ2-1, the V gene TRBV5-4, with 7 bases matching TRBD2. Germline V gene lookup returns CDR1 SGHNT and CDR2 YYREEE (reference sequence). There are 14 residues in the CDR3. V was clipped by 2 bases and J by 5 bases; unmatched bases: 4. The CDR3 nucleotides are TGTGCCAGCAGCTTTGCGGGGGTGGACAATGAGCAGTTCTTC. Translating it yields CASSFAGVDNEQFF. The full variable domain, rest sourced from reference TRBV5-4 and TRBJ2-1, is ETGVTQSPTHLIKTRGQQVTLRCSSQSGHNTVSWYQQALGQGPQFIFQYYREEENGRGNFPPRFSGLQFPNYSSELNVNALELDDSALYLCASSFAGVDNEQFFGPGTRLTVL.

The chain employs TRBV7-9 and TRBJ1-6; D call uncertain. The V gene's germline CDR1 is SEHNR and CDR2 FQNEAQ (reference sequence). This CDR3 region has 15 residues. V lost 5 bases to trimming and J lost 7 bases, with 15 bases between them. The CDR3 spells CASSGSGARNSPLHF. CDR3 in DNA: TGTGCCAGCAGCGGGTCAGGAGCTAGGAATTCACCCCTCCACTTT.

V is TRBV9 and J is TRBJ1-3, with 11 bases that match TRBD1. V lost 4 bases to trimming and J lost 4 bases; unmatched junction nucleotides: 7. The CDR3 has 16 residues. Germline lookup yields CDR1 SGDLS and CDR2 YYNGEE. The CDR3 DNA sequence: TGTGCCAGCAGCAGCGGACAGGGGGCGACGGGAAACACCATATATTTT. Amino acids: CASSSGQGATGNTIYF. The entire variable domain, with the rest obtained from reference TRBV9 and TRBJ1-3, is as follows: DSGVTQTPKHLITATGQRVTLRCSPRSGDLSVYWYQQSLDQGLQFLIQYYNGEERAKGNILERFSAQQFPDLHSELNLSSLELGDSALYFCASSSGQGATGNTIYFGEGSWLTVV.